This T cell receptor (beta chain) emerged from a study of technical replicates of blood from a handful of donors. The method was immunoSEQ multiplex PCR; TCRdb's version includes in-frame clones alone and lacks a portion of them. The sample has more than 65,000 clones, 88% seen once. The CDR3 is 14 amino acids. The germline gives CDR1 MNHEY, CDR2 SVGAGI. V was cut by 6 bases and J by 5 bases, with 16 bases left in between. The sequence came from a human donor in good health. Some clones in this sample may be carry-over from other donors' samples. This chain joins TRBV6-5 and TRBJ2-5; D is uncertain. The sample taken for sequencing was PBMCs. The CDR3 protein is CASSPRRGWETQYF. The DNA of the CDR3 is TGTGCCAGCAGCCCGAGGCGTGGATGGGAGACCCAGTACTTC.